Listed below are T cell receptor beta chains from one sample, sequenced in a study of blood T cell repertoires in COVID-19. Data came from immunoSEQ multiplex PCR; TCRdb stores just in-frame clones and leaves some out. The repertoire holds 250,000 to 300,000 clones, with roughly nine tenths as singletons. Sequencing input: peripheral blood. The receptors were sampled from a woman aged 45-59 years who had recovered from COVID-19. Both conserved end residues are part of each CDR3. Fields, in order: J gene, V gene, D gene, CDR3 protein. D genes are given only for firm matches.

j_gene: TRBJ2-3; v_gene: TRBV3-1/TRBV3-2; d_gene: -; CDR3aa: CASSQGRDPRLRAQYF
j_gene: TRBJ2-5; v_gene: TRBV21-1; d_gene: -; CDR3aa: CASSPRETQYF
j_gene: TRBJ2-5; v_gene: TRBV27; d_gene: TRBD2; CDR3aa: CASSPRLARETQYF
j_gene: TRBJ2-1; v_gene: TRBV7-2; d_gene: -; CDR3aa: CASSFTGRNEQFF
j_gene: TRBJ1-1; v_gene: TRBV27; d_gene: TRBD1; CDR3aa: CASSFRTTGRMNTEAFF
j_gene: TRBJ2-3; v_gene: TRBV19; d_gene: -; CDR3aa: CASSIEGRKGTDTQYF
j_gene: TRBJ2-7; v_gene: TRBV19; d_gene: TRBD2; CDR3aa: CASSIGGLAGVYEQYF
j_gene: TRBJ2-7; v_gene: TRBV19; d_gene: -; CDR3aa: CASSIRGSRVYEQYF
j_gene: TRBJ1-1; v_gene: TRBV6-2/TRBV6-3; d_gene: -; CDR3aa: CASSSLQGRAFF
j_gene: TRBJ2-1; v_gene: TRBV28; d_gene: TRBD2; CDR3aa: CASSLPGLAGVGEQFF
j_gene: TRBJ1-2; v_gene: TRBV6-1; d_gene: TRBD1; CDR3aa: CASSDMRGHGYTF
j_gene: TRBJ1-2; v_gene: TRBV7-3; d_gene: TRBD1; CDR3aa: CASSLTGQGGYGYTF
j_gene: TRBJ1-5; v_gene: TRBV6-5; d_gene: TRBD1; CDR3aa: CASMDRPQPQHF
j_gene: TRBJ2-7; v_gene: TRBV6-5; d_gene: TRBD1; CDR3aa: CASSTMTGEVEQYF
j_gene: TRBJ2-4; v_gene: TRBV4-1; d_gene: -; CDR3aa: CASSQDPGTLEAKNIQYF
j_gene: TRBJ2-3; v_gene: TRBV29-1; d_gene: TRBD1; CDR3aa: CSAGQGVVTDTQYF
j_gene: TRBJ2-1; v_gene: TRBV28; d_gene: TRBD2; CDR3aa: CASSPPGLATEQFF
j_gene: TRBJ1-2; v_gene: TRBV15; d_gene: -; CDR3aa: CATSPYGRGPLGYTF
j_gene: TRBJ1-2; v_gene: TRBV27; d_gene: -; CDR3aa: CASSLSGGVGGYTF
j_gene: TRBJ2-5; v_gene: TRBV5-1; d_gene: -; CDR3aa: CASSLVGREQETQYF
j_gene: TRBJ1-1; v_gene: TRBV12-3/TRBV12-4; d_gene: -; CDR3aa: CASRRRQDTEAFF
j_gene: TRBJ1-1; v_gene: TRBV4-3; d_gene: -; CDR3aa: CASSQLDRGGNTEAFF
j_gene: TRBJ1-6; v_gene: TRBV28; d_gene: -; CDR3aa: CASSRQSPLHF
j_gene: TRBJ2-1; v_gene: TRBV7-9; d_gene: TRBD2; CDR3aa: CASSSSGSAHNEQFF
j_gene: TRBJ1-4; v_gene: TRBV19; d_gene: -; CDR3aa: CASAVRAEEKLFF
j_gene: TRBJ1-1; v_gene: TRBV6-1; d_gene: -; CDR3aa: CASSEGGTLNLNTEAFF
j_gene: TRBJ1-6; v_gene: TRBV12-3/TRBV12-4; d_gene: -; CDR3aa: CASMGGGNSPLHF
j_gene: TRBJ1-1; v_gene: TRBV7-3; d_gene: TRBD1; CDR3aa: CASSPDRGLNTEAFF